This T cell receptor beta chain was found in a study of molecular identifiers for immune sequencing clone quantification. Study context: Replicates split RNA from approximately 22,000 or 94,000 naive CD8 cells five ways, and the researchers sequenced four portions.

A single record per CDR3 protein comes from TCRdb applying MiXCR to the PCR reads. Here the sample spans roughly 100,000 distinct CDR3 sequences, about 35% being singletons. This CDR3 has 13 amino acids. V was trimmed by 9 bases and J by 6 bases, leaving 17 bases between them. Germline V gives CDR1 LNHDA, CDR2 SQIVND (reference sequence). The specimen sequenced was naive CD8+ T cells from blood, with Jurkat cell RNA spiked in. Subset here: FACS-sorted CD8+CD4-CCR7+CD45RA+ naive T cells. The receptor was derived from a human donor in good health. Some libraries in this study had Jurkat cell RNA spiked in. V and J are TRBV19 and TRBJ1-2, with D maybe TRBD1 (6 bases). The CDR3 loop reads CASPGTSANGYTF. The CDR3 DNA sequence: TGTGCCAGCCCCGGGACAAGTGCGAATGGCTACACCTTC.